This TCR beta chain was observed in a study of tumor-infiltrating lymphocytes in primary liver carcinoma (dated by TCRdb to about 2017). Looking at the study overall: Of the five patients, three men and two women aged 30 to 69 years, four had hepatocellular carcinoma and one had combined HCC and intrahepatic cholangiocarcinoma. The five patients had tumors staged T1-T3 N0M0, with maximum diameters ranging from about 4.2 to 11 cm. Samples yielded roughly 3.5 to 8 million productive TCRbeta reads; read depth did not differ significantly between tissue types. The study combined TCRbeta repertoire sequencing, expression microarrays and whole-exome sequencing across five regions of each liver tumor, with adjacent normal tissue and blood. A total of approximately 35 specimens from 5 patients underwent TCRbeta repertoire sequencing, comprising 25 tumor regions, 5 adjacent noncancerous liver tissues and 5 peripheral blood samples. To link TCRbeta repertoire diversity to the local molecular phenotype, the 25 to 30 tumor region samples were profiled with Agilent mRNA microarrays. Technical replicate repertoires showed high reproducibility, with mean shared-clone rates around 0.9 and correlation coefficients above 0.95. Results the study describes overall, beyond this receptor: Consistent with antigen-driven expansion, pairs of tumor regions showed higher repertoire overlap (mean roughly 36%) than either tumor-adjacent pairs (roughly 17%) or tumor-blood pairs (about 15%). With just a few patients in the study, the authors point out that the findings should be validated in a larger study. Because only the TCR beta chain was sequenced and unpaired alpha chains were not captured, true repertoire diversity is likely underestimated. Only roughly 8-25% of top clones appeared in all five regions of a tumor, which suggests that tumor-infiltrating T cells are spatially heterogeneous. Comparison of CD4+ and CD8+ T cell repertoires was precluded by the use of bulk unsorted samples. Compared with blood, tumors had a significantly larger share of the repertoire taken up by the top 250 clones (p = 0.039).

Using a constant-region primer and ProtoScript II reverse transcriptase, TCRbeta-specific cDNA was reverse-transcribed from approximately 500 ng total RNA. Construction of the TCRbeta libraries relied on three nested rounds of multiplex PCR, following a slightly modified ARM-PCR procedure. Each of the first two PCR rounds ran for approximately 10 cycles using multiplex TRBV1-TRBV30 forward primers together with a Cbeta reverse primer. Sample barcodes and Illumina adapters were attached in a final 25-cycle PCR using Deep VentR polymerase. Before sequencing, amplicons between 200 and 500 bp were purified from gel using a QIAquick gel extraction kit. The TCRbeta amplicons were sequenced with 250-bp paired-end reads on an Illumina HiSeq 2500. In the source study's methods: Quality trimming of reads was performed with Trimmomatic v0.33, and paired reads were merged with FLASH v1.2.11 so that full CDR3 sequences could be recovered. MiGEC v1.2.1b assigned V, D and J germline segments to the rearranged TCRbeta sequences. Clonotype statistics and Shannon-Wiener diversity indices were calculated with VDJtools v1.0.0. To reduce sampling bias, subsequent analyses other than the diversity analysis used only the 250 most abundant clonotypes in each sample. The public reads were reanalyzed by TCRdb: fastp trimming at Q25, MiXCR alignment, in-frame beta chains only. CDR3 protein sequences are deduplicated, and each keeps its most common genes and DNA. The V and J calls were not made by the authors but by TCRdb's processing. This sample is represented by roughly 55,000 distinct CDR3 sequences; 71% of them were singletons. Approximately 54% of the sample rests with the top ten.

CDR1 and CDR2, looked up from the germline V gene, are SGHRS and YFSETQ. From the cysteine up to the phenylalanine, the CDR3 has a length of 14 residues. The kept DNA is CDR3 alone, 42 bases in frame from the first base. To note about this clonotype: It has no known antigen specificity. The junction departs from germline at one end; a sequencing error may be responsible.

Without any cell sorting, total RNA and DNA were co-extracted from about 21-30 mg of bulk tissue using the AllPrep DNA/RNA mini kit. Between late 2015 and March 2016, five patients in China with histopathologically diagnosed primary liver carcinoma had surgical resection. Patients had chronic HBV infection and were treatment-naive at sampling. Five spatially separated regions were sampled per tumor: superior, inferior, left-lateral and right-lateral poles, plus the tumor centre. More than 85% viable tumor cells were found by histology in every tumor sample. Each fresh piece of tumor and adjacent tissue was cut in two, with one half stored in RNAlater at -80 degrees C and the other half sent for histology.

The chain employs TRBV5-1 and TRBJ2-1; 14 middle bases align to TRBD2. This TCR was recovered from a middle-aged man with primary liver carcinoma and hepatitis B virus infection. Material: liver tumor tissue from sampling region 2. The cell subset or site label, as the study defines it: tumor region T2, inferior pole. The CDR3 protein: CTSSPRLAGGQEVF. The nucleotides read TGTACCAGCAGTCCCCGACTAGCGGGAGGGCAGGAGGTCTTC.